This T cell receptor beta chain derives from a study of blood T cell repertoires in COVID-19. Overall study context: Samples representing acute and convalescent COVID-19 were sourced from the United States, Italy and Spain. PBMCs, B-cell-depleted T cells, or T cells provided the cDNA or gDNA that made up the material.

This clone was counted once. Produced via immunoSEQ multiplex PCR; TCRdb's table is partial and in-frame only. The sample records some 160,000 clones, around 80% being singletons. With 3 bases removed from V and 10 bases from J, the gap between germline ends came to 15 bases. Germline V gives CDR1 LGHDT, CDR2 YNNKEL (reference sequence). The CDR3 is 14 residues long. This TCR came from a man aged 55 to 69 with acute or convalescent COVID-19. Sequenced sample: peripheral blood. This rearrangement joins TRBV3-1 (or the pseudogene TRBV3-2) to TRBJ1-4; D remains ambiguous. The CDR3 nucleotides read TGTGCCAGCAGCCAGACCGGAGTTGAGGGAAAACTGTTTTTT. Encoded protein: CASSQTGVEGKLFF.